Listed below are T cell receptor beta chains from one sample, sequenced in a study of monozygotic twins with inflammatory bowel disease. TCRdb re-called the 5' RACE reads; one entry per CDR3 protein, DNA not given. The specimen's table records about 420,000 distinct CDR3 sequences. Sequenced: blood. These receptors all come from a human donor with ulcerative colitis or Crohn's disease, or a healthy co-twin of an affected twin (not recorded which). The CDR3 runs from the conserved cysteine through the conserved F or W.

j_call v_call cdr3_aa
TRBJ1-1 TRBV19 CASSLQGKGSRSPEAFF
TRBJ1-5 TRBV7-2 CASSLAPGVPQPQHF
TRBJ2-5 TRBV5-1 CASSLYSGEETQYF
TRBJ2-2 TRBV3-1 CASSHIQGTGELFF
TRBJ2-5 TRBV7-9 CASSPSLRGQETQYF
TRBJ1-5 TRBV6-2/TRBV6-3 CASSYQFGNQPQHF
TRBJ2-2 TRBV20-1 CSARRPSSTGELFF
TRBJ1-4 TRBV6-6 CASRAGQFNEKLFF
TRBJ2-2 TRBV5-6 CASSFRGELFF
TRBJ2-5 TRBV23-1 CASRRGLPPMDLSQETQYF
TRBJ2-1 TRBV4-3 CASSRSGSSYNEQFF
TRBJ2-3 TRBV7-2 CASSFGGSLDTQYF
TRBJ2-1 TRBV3-1 CASSQMRLAGGNSYNEQFF
TRBJ1-5 TRBV18 CASSPRLPIRGQFQPQHF
TRBJ2-7 TRBV20-1 CSASGTEEQYF
TRBJ2-7 TRBV15 CATSIGPYEQYF
TRBJ2-7 TRBV5-1 CASSLGRMGGVGSYEQYF
TRBJ1-4 TRBV10-3 CAISEWGTNEKLFF
TRBJ2-5 TRBV29-1 CSVDSGETQYF
TRBJ2-1 TRBV5-1 CASSLAAGSSYNEQFF
TRBJ1-2 TRBV4-3 CASSQDSRDGYGYTF
TRBJ2-3 TRBV3-1 CASSQRGYTQYF
TRBJ1-2 TRBV3-1 CASSVGTDYGYTF
TRBJ2-5 TRBV6-1 CASRWTSGGPSTQYF